The 4 T cell receptor beta chains below all came from one sample that was sequenced in a study of T-cell reconstitution after alpha-beta-depleted transplantation in children. Unique molecular identifiers featured in how the TCRbeta library was prepared. TCRdb recomputed calls from the PCR reads with MiXCR, one row per CDR3 protein. The sample holds 490,000 or so distinct CDR3 sequences, around 12% seen once. Here the sequenced sample was PBMCs from the stem cell graft donor, taken from the stem cell graft. These receptors were collected from a human donor who donated a stem cell graft to a child with combined immunodeficiency.

This chain connects TRBV10-3 to TRBJ1-2; the D gene is possibly TRBD1 (6 bases). The germline V gene encodes CDR1 ENHRY and CDR2 SYGVKD. CDR3 length: 14 residues. Trimming removed 4 bases from V and 6 bases from J, with 15 bases in between. CDR3 DNA: TGTGCCATCAGTGGACAGGACCTAACTAATGGCTACACCTTC. This sequence encodes CAISGQDLTNGYTF.

This clonotype appeared many times. The J gene is TRBJ2-3, the V gene TRBV7-3, with 11 bases aligning to TRBD2. The ends lost 5 bases at V and 0 bases at J; junction bases unmatched: 4. The length of the CDR3 is 16 residues. Germline loops: CDR1 SGHTA, CDR2 FQGTGA. Here the CDR3 DNA reads TGTGCCAGCAGCATTACTAGCGGGAGTAGCACAGATACGCAGTATTTT. The encoded protein is CASSITSGSSTDTQYF.

This chain connects TRBV6-2 or TRBV6-3 to TRBJ2-3, with 13 bases identical to TRBD2. The CDR3 covers 15 residues. CDR1 and CDR2 from the germline V gene are MNHEY and SVGEGT. Unmatched junction bases numbered 10, after V lost 7 bases and J lost 9 bases. The CDR3 nucleotides read TGTGCCAGCACCCGGACTAGCGGGAGTGAATGGACGCAGTATTTT. Residues: CASTRTSGSEWTQYF.

The chain links TRBV29-1 to TRBJ1-5, with D possibly matching TRBD1 (5 bases). CDR1 and CDR2 from the germline V gene are SQVTM and ANQGSEA. The length of the CDR3 is 14 residues. V was trimmed by 4 bases and J by 4 bases, leaving 14 bases between them. The CDR3 DNA is TGCAGCGTTGGTTCGGGGGGTCTTAATCAGCCCCAGCATTTT. Its translation is CSVGSGGLNQPQHF.